The subject of this entry is one TCR beta chain. Its antigen remains unidentified. The record originates from a study of early T cells in non-severe SARS-CoV-2 infection. Looking at the study overall: Sequencing input comprised bulk RNA from unsorted whole blood; chain pairing was not available.

Individual cDNA molecules carried attached unique molecular identifiers. TCRdb reanalysed the 5' RACE reads using MiXCR and keeps one entry per CDR3 protein. Among fewer than 85,000 distinct CDR3 sequences listed, more than 14% were seen once. The study, taken as a whole, reports: Clonotype matching in VDJdb favored anti-spike CD8 responses and did not capture private and CD4 specificities.

The CDR3 is 15 residues long. With 3 bases clipped from V and 2 bases from J, the junction kept 2 bases outside the gene matches. Per the germline V gene, CDR1 is SEHNR and CDR2 is FQNEAQ (reference sequence). The origin of this receptor is an adult who was a healthcare worker with PCR-confirmed SARS-CoV-2 infection or an uninfected control (not recorded which). The sequences come from whole blood, collected at baseline. This chain links TRBV7-9 with TRBJ2-1; 9 bases map to TRBD2. The CDR3 protein is CASSFSGRTYNEQFF. The CDR3 nucleotides are TGTGCCAGCAGCTTTAGCGGGAGAACCTACAATGAGCAGTTCTTC.